Listed here are 19 T cell receptor beta chains from one sample, sequenced in a study of cytomegalovirus exposure and HLA in healthy donors. PCR was performed using 60 Vbeta and 13 Jbeta primers. Assay: immunoSEQ multiplex PCR; the TCRdb copy retains only in-frame clones and omits some. The sample shows around 130,000 clones, 8.5% of them seen only once. The sequencing sample was made of PBMCs. Receptor source: a man in his forties or fifties in good health and CMV-seronegative.

The rearrangement links TRBV28 to TRBJ2-2; 9 nucleotides align to TRBD2. The V gene's germline CDR1 is MDHEN and CDR2 SYDVKM. The trim removed 7 bases at V and 7 bases at J, leaving 4 bases unmatched. This CDR3 has 13 amino acids. The DNA of the CDR3 is TGTGCCAGCATTAGCGGGGGTGACGGGGAGCTGTTTTTT. Protein: CASISGGDGELFF.

In this sample, this clone turned up a few times. The rearrangement links TRBV10-3 to TRBJ1-3; unclear D gene. Germline loops: CDR1 ENHRY, CDR2 SYGVKD. CDR3 length equals 14 residues. Deletions cut 10 bases from V and 0 bases from J, with 13 bases between. CDR3 sequence reads: CATREADSGNTIYF. In nucleotides, the CDR3 is TGTGCCACTAGGGAGGCAGACTCTGGAAACACCATATATTTT.

This clone was counted a few times. This chain joins TRBV5-4 and TRBJ2-7; 7 nucleotides align to TRBD2. The J segment lost 3 bases and the V segment lost 4 bases, leaving 13 bases of the junction unmatched. The CDR3 consists of 16 residues. The germline V gene encodes CDR1 SGHNT and CDR2 YYREEE (reference sequence). The CDR3 loop is CASSQTGTNRHYEQYF. The CDR3 bases are TGTGCCAGCAGCCAAACCGGGACTAACAGACACTACGAGCAGTACTTC.

This clone has more than one count but fewer than ten. This chain joins TRBV27 and TRBJ1-4; D is possibly TRBD1 (5 bases). CDR1 is MNHEY and CDR2 is SMNVEV in the germline V gene (reference sequence). The CDR3 contains 16 residues. Trimming removed 5 bases at V and 4 bases at J, with 17 bases between. The CDR3 bases are TGTGCCAGCAGTCCAACTCCAGGGACTATTAATGAAAAACTGTTTTTT. Its protein product is CASSPTPGTINEKLFF.

This clone was recorded a few times. The chain joins TRBV28 to TRBJ2-7; D perhaps matches TRBD1 (6 bases). The CDR3 spans 15 residues. Trimming stripped 6 bases from V and 0 bases from J, with 15 bases between. In germline, CDR1 is MDHEN, CDR2 SYDVKM. This chain's CDR3 is CASRLRQVSSYEQYF. The CDR3 DNA follows: TGTGCCAGCAGACTGAGACAGGTATCCTCCTACGAGCAGTACTTC.

This clone has only a few counts. This rearrangement joins TRBV30 to TRBJ2-7; a possible D gene is TRBD2 (5 bases). Germline values: CDR1 GTSNPN, CDR2 SVGIG (reference sequence). This CDR3 contains 13 residues. V dropped 1 base and J dropped 6 bases, with 13 bases sitting between them. The CDR3 sequence is CAWSGSGKGEQYF. CDR3 in DNA: TGTGCCTGGAGTGGTTCGGGGAAGGGCGAGCAGTACTTC. Full variable domain (remainder filled in from reference TRBV30 and TRBJ2-7): SQTIHQWPATLVQPVGSPLSLECTVEGTSNPNLYWYRQAAGRGLQLLFYSVGIGQISSEVPQNLSASRPQDRQFILSSKKLLLSDSGFYLCAWSGSGKGEQYFGPGTRLTVT.

This sequence joins TRBV30 and TRBJ2-3; 8 bases are shared with TRBD2. CDR3 length: 14 amino acids. From germline, CDR1 is GTSNPN and CDR2 SVGIG (reference sequence). V gave up 5 bases and J gave up 2 bases; unmatched junction bases: 6. CDR3 amino acids: CAWGRGVNTDTQYF. CDR3 bases: TGTGCCTGGGGGCGGGGGGTTAACACAGATACGCAGTATTTT.

The V call is TRBV2, the J call TRBJ2-4; 7 bases fit TRBD1. Germline V gene sequence: CDR1 SNHLY, CDR2 FYNNEI. This CDR3 region has 13 residues. Germline trimming cut 8 bases from V and 5 bases from J; bases unmatched to any gene: 6. Here the CDR3 reads CASADREENIQYF. In nucleotides, the CDR3 is TGTGCCAGCGCCGACAGGGAAGAAAACATTCAGTACTTC.

There are a few counts of this clone. The genes are TRBV2 and TRBJ2-7; 7 bases align to TRBD1. The CDR3 runs to 13 residues. The V segment lost 2 bases and the J segment 4 bases; nucleotides outside the gene matches: 2. Germline V gives CDR1 SNHLY, CDR2 FYNNEI. The CDR3 protein is CASSEQGQYEQYF. The CDR3 DNA follows: TGTGCCAGCAGTGAACAGGGACAGTACGAGCAGTACTTC.

This clone turned up a few times. The chain employs TRBV4-1 and TRBJ1-1; TRBD1 matches at 12 bases. V lost 3 bases, J lost 5 bases, and 4 bases stayed unmatched. CDR3 length equals 15 residues. CDR1 is MGHRA, CDR2 YSYEKL, per germline. The CDR3 loop reads CASSQGQGARTEAFF. The CDR3 DNA follows: TGCGCCAGCAGCCAGGGACAGGGGGCGCGGACTGAAGCTTTCTTT.

This clone was counted a few times. This chain joins TRBV5-4 and TRBJ2-2; TRBD1 matches 7 bases. Trimming at V came to 0 bases and at J to 5 bases, leaving 1 base not matched to a gene. Per germline, CDR1 SGHNT and CDR2 YYREEE (reference sequence). CDR3 length: 14 amino acids. CDR3 in amino acids: CASSLEQGTGELFF. The CDR3 DNA is TGTGCCAGCAGCTTGGAACAGGGGACCGGGGAGCTGTTTTTT.

The V and J genes are TRBV15 and TRBJ1-4, with 10 bases aligning to TRBD1. In germline, CDR1 is LNHNV, CDR2 YYDKDF (reference sequence). The length of the CDR3 is 15 residues. The ends lost 1 base at V and 4 bases at J; junction bases unmatched: 0. The chain's CDR3 is CATSRGTGGNEKLFF. The CDR3 nucleotides read TGTGCCACCAGCAGAGGGACAGGGGGTAATGAAAAACTGTTTTTT.

V is TRBV19 and J is TRBJ2-5; 7 nucleotides match TRBD1. Germline-derived CDR1 and CDR2 are LNHDA and SQIVND (reference sequence). V lost 1 base to trimming and J lost 5 bases; unmatched junction nucleotides: 4. The CDR3 covers 14 residues. DNA for the CDR3: TGTGCCAGTAGTATAGGGACAGGTCGTGAGACCCAGTACTTC. Protein sequence: CASSIGTGRETQYF.

V gene TRBV7-2 combines with J gene TRBJ2-3, with 8 bases fitting TRBD2. The trim removed 1 base at V and 6 bases at J, leaving 6 bases unmatched. From germline, CDR1 is SGHTA and CDR2 FQGNSA. The CDR3 has 15 residues. The DNA for the CDR3 is TGTGCCAGCAGCTTAGGCTCAGCGGGGGTGGATACGCAGTATTTT. It specifies CASSLGSAGVDTQYF.

The rearrangement joins TRBV7-3 to TRBJ2-7; 9 bases are shared with TRBD1. V dropped 5 bases and J dropped 6; count of bases not matched to a gene: 5. Per germline, CDR1 SGHTA and CDR2 FQGTGA. CDR3 size: 13 residues. CDR3 nucleotide sequence: TGTGCCAGCAGCGATGGACAGGGGTTCGAGCAGTACTTC. This translates into CASSDGQGFEQYF.

This clone was counted only a few times. The gene calls are TRBV10-3 and TRBJ1-5; the D gene is possibly TRBD1 (5 bases). Germline V lookup: CDR1 ENHRY, CDR2 SYGVKD. The CDR3 is 15 amino acids. The V end lost 0 bases, the J end lost 6 bases, and 12 bases lay between the germline ends. The CDR3 DNA follows: TGTGCCATCAGTGAGTCTATGCAGGGAACTCAGCCCCAGCATTTT. Residues: CAISESMQGTQPQHF.

This clone was counted only a few times. This chain uses TRBV18 with TRBJ1-4; a weak D match, TRBD1 (5 bases). This CDR3 contains 17 residues. V was trimmed by 3 bases and J by 0 bases, leaving 14 bases between them. In germline, CDR1 is KGHSH, CDR2 LQKENI. In DNA form, the CDR3 reads TGTGCCAGCTCACCCCAGGGTAGGACGGCAACTAATGAAAAACTGTTTTTT. Residues: CASSPQGRTATNEKLFF.

The chain is built from TRBV6-1 and TRBJ1-4, with D hard to call. Germline values: CDR1 MNHNS, CDR2 SASEGT. V was shortened by 3 bases and J by 8 bases, with 10 bases between the two germline ends. CDR3 length: 13 amino acids. CDR3 amino acids: CASSETFGEKLFF. The DNA of the CDR3 is TGTGCCAGCAGTGAGACTTTCGGGGAAAAACTGTTTTTT.

The gene calls are TRBV5-1 and TRBJ2-5, with D tentatively TRBD2 (6 bases). The CDR3 covers 15 residues. CDR1 and CDR2 from the germline V gene are SGHRS and YFSETQ. Between the trimmed V and J ends, which lost 0 bases and 5 bases, there was a span of 14 bases. The CDR3 DNA is TGCGCCAGCAGCTTGGTTAATAGTGGAGGGGAGACCCAGTACTTC. It encodes CASSLVNSGGETQYF.